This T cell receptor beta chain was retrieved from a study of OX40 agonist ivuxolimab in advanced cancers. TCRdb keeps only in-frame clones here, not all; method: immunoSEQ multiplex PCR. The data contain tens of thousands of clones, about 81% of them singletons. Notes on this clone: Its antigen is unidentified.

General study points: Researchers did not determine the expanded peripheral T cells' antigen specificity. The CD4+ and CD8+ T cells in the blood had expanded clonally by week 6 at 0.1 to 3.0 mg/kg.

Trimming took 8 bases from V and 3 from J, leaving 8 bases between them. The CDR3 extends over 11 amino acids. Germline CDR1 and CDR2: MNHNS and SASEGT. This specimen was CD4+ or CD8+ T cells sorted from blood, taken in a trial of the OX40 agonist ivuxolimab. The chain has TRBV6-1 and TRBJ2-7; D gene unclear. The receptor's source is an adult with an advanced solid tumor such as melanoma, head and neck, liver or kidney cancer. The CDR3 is CASRWGYEQYF. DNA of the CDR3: TGTGCCAGCCGGTGGGGCTACGAGCAGTACTTC.